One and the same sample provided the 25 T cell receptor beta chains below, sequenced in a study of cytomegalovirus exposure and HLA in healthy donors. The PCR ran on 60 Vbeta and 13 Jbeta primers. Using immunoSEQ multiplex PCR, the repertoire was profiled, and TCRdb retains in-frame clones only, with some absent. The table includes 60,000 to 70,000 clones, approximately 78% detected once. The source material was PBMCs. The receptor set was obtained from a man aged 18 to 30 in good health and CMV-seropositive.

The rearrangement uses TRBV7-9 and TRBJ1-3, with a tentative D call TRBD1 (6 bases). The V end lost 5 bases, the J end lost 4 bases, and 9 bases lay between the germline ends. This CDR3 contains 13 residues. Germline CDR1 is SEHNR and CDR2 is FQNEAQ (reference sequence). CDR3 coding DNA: TGTGCCAGCAGCCAGGGGTCGGGAAACACCATATATTTT. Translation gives CASSQGSGNTIYF.

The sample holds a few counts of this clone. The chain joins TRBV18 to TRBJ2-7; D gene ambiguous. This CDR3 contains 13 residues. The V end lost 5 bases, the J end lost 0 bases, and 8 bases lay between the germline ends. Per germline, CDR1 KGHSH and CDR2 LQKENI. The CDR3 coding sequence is TGTGCCAGCTCAGTCTTCGGCTCCTACGAGCAGTACTTC. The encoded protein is CASSVFGSYEQYF.

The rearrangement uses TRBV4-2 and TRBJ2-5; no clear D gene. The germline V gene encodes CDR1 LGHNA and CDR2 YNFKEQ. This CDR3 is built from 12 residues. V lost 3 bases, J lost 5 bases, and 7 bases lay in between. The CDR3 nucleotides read TGTGCCAGCAGCCAGGGCGTGGAGACCCAGTACTTC. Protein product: CASSQGVETQYF.

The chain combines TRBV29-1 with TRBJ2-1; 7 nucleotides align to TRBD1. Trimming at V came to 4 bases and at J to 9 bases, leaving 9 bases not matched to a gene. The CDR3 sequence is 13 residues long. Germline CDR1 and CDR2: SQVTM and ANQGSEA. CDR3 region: CSVVERGLGEQFF. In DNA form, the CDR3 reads TGCAGCGTTGTGGAAAGGGGGCTCGGTGAGCAGTTCTTC.

CDR3 in DNA: TGTGCCAGCAGTTTGAAGGGGGACACTGAAGCTTTCTTT. It is translated as CASSLKGDTEAFF. This chain connects TRBV27 to TRBJ1-1; D may be TRBD1 (6 bases). This CDR3 is 13 amino acids long. Between the trimmed V and J ends, which lost 3 bases and 3 bases, there was a span of 8 bases. Germline lookup yields CDR1 MNHEY and CDR2 SMNVEV (reference sequence).

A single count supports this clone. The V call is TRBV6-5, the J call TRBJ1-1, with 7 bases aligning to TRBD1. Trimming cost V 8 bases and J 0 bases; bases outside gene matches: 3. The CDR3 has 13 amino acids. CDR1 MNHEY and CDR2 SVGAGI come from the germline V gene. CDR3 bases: TGTGCCAGCGGGGGACAGCTGAACACTGAAGCTTTCTTT. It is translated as CASGGQLNTEAFF.

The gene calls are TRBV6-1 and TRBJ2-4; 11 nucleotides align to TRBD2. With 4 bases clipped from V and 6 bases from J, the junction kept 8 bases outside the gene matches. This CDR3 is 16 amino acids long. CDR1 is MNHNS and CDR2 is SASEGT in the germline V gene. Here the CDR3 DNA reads TGTGCCAGCAGTGGCCGAATCGGGACTAGCGGAAACATTCAGTACTTC. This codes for CASSGRIGTSGNIQYF.

The CDR3 is CAWSPQGPETQYF. The CDR3 DNA reads TGTGCCTGGAGTCCACAGGGGCCGGAGACCCAGTACTTC. The gene calls are TRBV30 and TRBJ2-5; 7 positions agree with TRBD1. The germline V gene encodes CDR1 GTSNPN and CDR2 SVGIG (reference sequence). Unmatched junction bases numbered 5, after V lost 2 bases and J lost 5 bases. The CDR3 length is 13 residues.

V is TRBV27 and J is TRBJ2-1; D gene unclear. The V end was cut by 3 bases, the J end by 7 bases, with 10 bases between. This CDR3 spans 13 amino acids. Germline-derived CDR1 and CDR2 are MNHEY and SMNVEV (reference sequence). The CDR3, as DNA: TGTGCCAGCAGTTTTATTGGCCAAAATGAGCAGTTCTTC. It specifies CASSFIGQNEQFF.

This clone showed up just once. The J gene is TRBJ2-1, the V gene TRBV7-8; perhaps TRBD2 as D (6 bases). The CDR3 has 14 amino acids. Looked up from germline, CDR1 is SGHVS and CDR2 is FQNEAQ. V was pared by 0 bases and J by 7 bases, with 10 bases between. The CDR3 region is CASSLAGRGNEQFF. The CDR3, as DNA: TGTGCCAGCAGCTTAGCCGGGAGAGGTAATGAGCAGTTCTTC.

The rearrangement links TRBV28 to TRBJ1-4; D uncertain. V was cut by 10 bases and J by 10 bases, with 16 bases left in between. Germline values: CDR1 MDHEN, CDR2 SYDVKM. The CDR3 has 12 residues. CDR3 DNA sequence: TGTGCCACCCGAGGAGGATCAGGAAAACTGTTTTTT. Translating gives CATRGGSGKLFF.

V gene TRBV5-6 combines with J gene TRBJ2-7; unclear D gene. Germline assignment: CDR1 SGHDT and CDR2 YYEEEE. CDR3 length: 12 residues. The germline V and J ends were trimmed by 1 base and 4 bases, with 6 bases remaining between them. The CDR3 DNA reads TGTGCCAGCAGCTTGAACTCTTACGAGCAGTACTTC. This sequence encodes CASSLNSYEQYF.

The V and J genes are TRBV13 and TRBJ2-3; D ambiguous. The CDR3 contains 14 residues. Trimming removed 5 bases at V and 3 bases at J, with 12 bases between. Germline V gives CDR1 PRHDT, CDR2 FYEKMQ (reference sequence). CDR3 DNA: TGTGCCAGCAGCCGGCGGCTCGTGACAGATACGCAGTATTTT. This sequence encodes CASSRRLVTDTQYF.

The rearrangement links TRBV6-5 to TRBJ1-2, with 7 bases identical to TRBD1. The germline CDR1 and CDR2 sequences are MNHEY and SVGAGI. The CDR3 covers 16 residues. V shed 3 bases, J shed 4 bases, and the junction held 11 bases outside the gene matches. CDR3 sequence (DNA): TGTGCCAGCAGTTATTCTCGGGACAGAGTCTTCTATGGCTACACCTTC. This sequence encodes CASSYSRDRVFYGYTF.

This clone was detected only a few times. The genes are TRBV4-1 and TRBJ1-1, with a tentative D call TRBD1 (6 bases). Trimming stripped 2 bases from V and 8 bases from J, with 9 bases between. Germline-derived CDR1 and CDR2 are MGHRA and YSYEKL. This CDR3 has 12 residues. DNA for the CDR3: TGCGCCAGCAGCCAAAATGACAGGGAAGCTTTCTTT. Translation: CASSQNDREAFF.

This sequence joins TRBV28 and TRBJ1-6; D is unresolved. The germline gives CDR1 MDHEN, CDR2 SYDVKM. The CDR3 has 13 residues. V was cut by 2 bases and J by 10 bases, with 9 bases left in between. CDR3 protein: CASSLRGSSPLHF. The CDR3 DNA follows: TGTGCCAGCAGTTTACGAGGGAGCTCACCCCTCCACTTT.

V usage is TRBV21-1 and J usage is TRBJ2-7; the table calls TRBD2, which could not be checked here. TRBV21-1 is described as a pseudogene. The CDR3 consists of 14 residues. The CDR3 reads CASSKVRAEYEQYF. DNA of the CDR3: TGTGCCAGCAGCAAAGTTAGAGCTGAATACGAGCAGTACTTC.

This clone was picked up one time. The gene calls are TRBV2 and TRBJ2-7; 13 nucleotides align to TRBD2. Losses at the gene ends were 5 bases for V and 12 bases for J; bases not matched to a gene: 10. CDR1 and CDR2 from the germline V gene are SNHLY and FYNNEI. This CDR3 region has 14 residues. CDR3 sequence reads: CASSTGTSGKGSYF. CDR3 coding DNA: TGTGCCAGCAGTACCGGGACTAGCGGGAAGGGATCGTACTTC. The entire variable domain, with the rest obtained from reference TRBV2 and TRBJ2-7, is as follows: EPEVTQTPSHQVTQMGQEVILRCVPISNHLYFYWYRQILGQKVEFLVSFYNNEISEKSEIFDDQFSVERPDGSNFTLKIRSTKLEDSAMYFCASSTGTSGKGSYFGPGTRLTVT.

This CDR3 reads CATSRGQGDYGYTF. The CDR3 nucleotides read TGTGCCACCAGCAGAGGCCAAGGGGACTATGGCTACACCTTC. This chain connects TRBV15 to TRBJ1-2; D is perhaps TRBD1 (5 bases). The CDR3 covers 14 residues. Trimming stripped 1 base from V and 3 bases from J, with 9 bases between. Germline-derived CDR1 and CDR2 are LNHNV and YYDKDF (reference sequence).

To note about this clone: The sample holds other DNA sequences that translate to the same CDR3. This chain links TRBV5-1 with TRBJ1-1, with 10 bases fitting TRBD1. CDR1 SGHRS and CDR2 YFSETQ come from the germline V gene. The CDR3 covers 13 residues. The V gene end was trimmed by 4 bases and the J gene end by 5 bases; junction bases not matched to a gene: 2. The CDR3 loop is CASSPGQGTEAFF. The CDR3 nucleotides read TGCGCCAGCAGCCCGGGACAGGGGACTGAAGCTTTCTTT.

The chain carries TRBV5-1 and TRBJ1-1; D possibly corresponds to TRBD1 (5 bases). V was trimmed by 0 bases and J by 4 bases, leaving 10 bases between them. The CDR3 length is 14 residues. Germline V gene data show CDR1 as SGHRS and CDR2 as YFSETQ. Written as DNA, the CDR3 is TGCGCCAGCAGCTTGGAATTGGGGGGCACTGAAGCTTTCTTT. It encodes CASSLELGGTEAFF.

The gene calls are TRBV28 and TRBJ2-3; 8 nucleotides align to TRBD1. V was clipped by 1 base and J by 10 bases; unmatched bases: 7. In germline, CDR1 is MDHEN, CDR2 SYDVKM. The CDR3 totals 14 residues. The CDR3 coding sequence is TGTGCCAGCAGTTTATCCAGGACAGGGAGAGCGCAGTATTTT. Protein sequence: CASSLSRTGRAQYF.

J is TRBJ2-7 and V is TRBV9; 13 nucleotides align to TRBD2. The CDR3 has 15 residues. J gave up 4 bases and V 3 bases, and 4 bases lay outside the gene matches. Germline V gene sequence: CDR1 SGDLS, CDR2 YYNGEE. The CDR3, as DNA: TGTGCCAGCAGCGAGGGACTAGCGGGGCCTTACGAGCAGTACTTC. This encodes CASSEGLAGPYEQYF.

CDR3 in amino acids: CSVEVRHEKHTEAFF. In DNA, the CDR3 is TGCAGCGTTGAAGTCAGGCACGAAAAGCACACTGAAGCTTTCTTT. The chain carries TRBV29-1 and TRBJ1-1; D remains ambiguous. The CDR3 contains 15 residues. Germline CDR1 SQVTM, CDR2 ANQGSEA. Deletions cut 1 base from V and 3 bases from J, with 15 bases between.

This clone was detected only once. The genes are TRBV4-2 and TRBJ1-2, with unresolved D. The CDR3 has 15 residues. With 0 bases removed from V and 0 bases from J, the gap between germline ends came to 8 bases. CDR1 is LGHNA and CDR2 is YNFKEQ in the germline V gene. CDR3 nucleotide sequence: TGTGCCAGCAGCCAAGACCCGACATCTAACTATGGCTACACCTTC. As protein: CASSQDPTSNYGYTF.